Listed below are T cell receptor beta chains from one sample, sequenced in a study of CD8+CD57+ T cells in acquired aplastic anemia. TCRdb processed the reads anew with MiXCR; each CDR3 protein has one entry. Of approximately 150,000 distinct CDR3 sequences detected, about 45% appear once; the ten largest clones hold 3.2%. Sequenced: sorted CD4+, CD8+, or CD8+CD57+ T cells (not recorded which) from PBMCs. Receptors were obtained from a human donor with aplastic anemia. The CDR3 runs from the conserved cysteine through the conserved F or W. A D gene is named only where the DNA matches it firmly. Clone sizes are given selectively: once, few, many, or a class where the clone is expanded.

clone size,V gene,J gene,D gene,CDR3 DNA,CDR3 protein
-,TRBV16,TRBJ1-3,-,TGTGCCAGCAGCCAATCTTGGACTTCTGGAAACACCATATATTTT,CASSQSWTSGNTIYF
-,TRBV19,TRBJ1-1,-,TGTGCCAGTAGTATCGGCGGGGCCGACGCTGAAGCTTTCTTT,CASSIGGADAEAFF
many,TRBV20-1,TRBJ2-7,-,TGCAGTGCAACACCAGGTTTGTCTTACGAGCAGTACTTC,CSATPGLSYEQYF
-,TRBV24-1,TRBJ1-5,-,TGTGCCAGCAGTGTTCGGACACTACACAATGAGCCCCAGCATTTT,CASSVRTLHNEPQHF
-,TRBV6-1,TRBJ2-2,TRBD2,TGTGCCAGCAGTGAAGACAGCGGGAGGCAATACGCGAACACCGGGGAGCTGCTTTTT,CASSEDSGRQYANTGELLF
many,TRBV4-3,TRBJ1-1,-,TGCGCCAGCAGCCAAGATGGAGGACTCAACACTGAAGCTTTCTTT,CASSQDGGLNTEAFF
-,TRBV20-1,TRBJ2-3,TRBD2,TGCAGTGCTAGAGATAGACTAGCGGGGGCCACAGATACGCAGTATTTT,CSARDRLAGATDTQYF
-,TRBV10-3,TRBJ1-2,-,TGTGCCATCAGTGCCGGTTCAAACTATGGCTACACCTTC,CAISAGSNYGYTF
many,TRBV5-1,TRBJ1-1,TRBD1,TGCGCCAGCAGCCCCTGGACAGGGAGTACCACTGAAGCTTTCTTT,CASSPWTGSTTEAFF
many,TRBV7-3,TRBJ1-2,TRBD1,TGTGCCAGCAGCCGGGACAGGGGAACCTACACCTTC,CASSRDRGTYTF
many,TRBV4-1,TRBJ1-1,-,TGCGCCAGCAGCCCCTCCCACAGGGCCACTGAAGCTTTCTTT,CASSPSHRATEAFF
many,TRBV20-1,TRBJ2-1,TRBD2,TGCAGTGCTAGAGATATGGGGGGACTAGCGGCCAATGAGCAGTTCTTC,CSARDMGGLAANEQFF
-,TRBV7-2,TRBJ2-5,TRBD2,TGTGCCAGCAGTAAACTAGCGGGGGGAGGAACCCAGTACTTC,CASSKLAGGGTQYF
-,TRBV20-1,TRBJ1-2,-,TGCAGTGCTAGGTCATCGGGGGCTAACTATGGCTACACCTTC,CSARSSGANYGYTF
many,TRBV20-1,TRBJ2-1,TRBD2,TGCAGTGCTAGAGCCACTAGCGGGAGAGCAAATGAGCAGTTCTTC,CSARATSGRANEQFF
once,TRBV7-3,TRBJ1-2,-,TGTGCCAGCGGAGATAACTATGGCTACACCTTC,CASGDNYGYTF
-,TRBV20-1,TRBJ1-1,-,TGCAGTGCTAGAGTGAACACTGAAGCTTTCTTT,CSARVNTEAFF
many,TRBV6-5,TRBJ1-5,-,TGTGCCAGCAGTTCTAATCAGCCCCAGCATTTT,CASSSNQPQHF
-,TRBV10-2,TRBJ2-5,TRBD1,TGCGCCAGCAGTGTTTTCTCCCGGACAGGACAAGAGACCCAGTACTTC,CASSVFSRTGQETQYF
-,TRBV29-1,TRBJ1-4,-,TGCAGCGTTGGGACCGACGCAACCGAAAAACTGTTTTTT,CSVGTDATEKLFF
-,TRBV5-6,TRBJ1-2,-,TGTGCCAGCAGCTTGTCCTCAGCTACTAACTATGGCTACACCTTC,CASSLSSATNYGYTF
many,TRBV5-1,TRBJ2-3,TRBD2,TGCGCCAGCAGCCCTCTCACTAGCGGTAGCACAGATACGCAGTATTTT,CASSPLTSGSTDTQYF
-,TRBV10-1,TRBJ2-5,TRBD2,TGCGCCAAGCGGACTAGCGGGGGGACCCAGTACTTC,CAKRTSGGTQYF
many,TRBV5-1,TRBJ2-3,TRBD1,TGCGCCAGCAGCTTCGACAGGGGCGCAGGAGATACGCAGTATTTT,CASSFDRGAGDTQYF
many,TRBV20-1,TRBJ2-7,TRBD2,TGCAGTGCTAGAGACGGACTAGCGGGGGGCCGTGGCGAGCAGTACTTC,CSARDGLAGGRGEQYF
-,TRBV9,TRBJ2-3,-,TGTGCCAGCAGCGTAGAGGGACGGACAGATACGCAGTATTTT,CASSVEGRTDTQYF
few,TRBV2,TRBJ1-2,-,TGTGCCAGCAGTAGGGCAGAAAATGGCTACACCTTC,CASSRAENGYTF
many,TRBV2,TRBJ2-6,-,TGTGCCAGCAGTGTCCCAGGGCAACCCGCTGGGGCCAACGTCCTGACTTTC,CASSVPGQPAGANVLTF
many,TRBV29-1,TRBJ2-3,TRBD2,TGCAGCGTTGTTTTAGCGGGAGGAACAGATACGCAGTATTTT,CSVVLAGGTDTQYF
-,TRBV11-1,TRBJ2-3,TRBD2,TGTGCCAGCAGCTTAGGGACTAGCGGGAGGGTTTCGCCAGATACGCAGTATTTT,CASSLGTSGRVSPDTQYF
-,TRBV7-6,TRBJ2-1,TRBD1,TGTGCCAGTTCCATGGGACAGGGCTACAATGAGCAGTTCTTC,CASSMGQGYNEQFF
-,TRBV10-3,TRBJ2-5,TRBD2,TGTGCCATCAGTGAGCCCCCGGGGGGAGGGGAGACCCAGTACTTC,CAISEPPGGGETQYF
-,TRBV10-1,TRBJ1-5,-,TGCGCCAGCAGTCTGGCGAGCAATCAGCCCCAGCATTTT,CASSLASNQPQHF
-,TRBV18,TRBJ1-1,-,TGTGCCAGCTCACCATCTACGAGGTTGAACACTGAAGCTTTCTTT,CASSPSTRLNTEAFF
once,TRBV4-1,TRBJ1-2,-,TGCGCCAGCAGCCAAGAGTGGGGACCGGGCTATGGCTACACCTTC,CASSQEWGPGYGYTF
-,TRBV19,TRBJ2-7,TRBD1,TGTGCCAGTAGTATCATCCGCGCAGGGGGCTACGAGCAGTACTTC,CASSIIRAGGYEQYF
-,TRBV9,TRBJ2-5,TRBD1,TGTGCCAGCAGCCGTGGGACAGGGCAAGAGACCCAGTACTTC,CASSRGTGQETQYF
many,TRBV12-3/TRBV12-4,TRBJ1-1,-,TGTGCCAGCACCTACACCGACGGCACTGAAGCTTTCTTT,CASTYTDGTEAFF
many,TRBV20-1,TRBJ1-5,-,TGCAGTGCCCTCGATAGGGATCTTCGCGTCGGGGTCAGCAATCAGCCCCAGCATTTT,CSALDRDLRVGVSNQPQHF
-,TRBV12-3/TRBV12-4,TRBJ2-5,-,TGTGCCATCAGATGGGAGGAGACCCAGTACTTC,CAIRWEETQYF
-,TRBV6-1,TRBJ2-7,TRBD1,TGTGCCAGCAGTGAAGCGGCAGGACAGGCCTTTCGGCAGTACTTC,CASSEAAGQAFRQYF